This TCR beta chain was captured by sequencing in a study of T cell responses to AZD1222 COVID-19 vaccine. The CDR3 consists of 15 residues. Germline loops: CDR1 SGHRS, CDR2 YFSETQ. Trimming took 2 bases from V and 0 from J, leaving 9 bases between them. This table comes from immunoSEQ multiplex PCR, and its TCRdb copy is limited to in-frame clones, with some not included. Seen here are tens of thousands of clones, around 88% observed once, and the top ten hold 6.9%. The receptor comes from an adult who received the AZD1222 COVID-19 vaccine. The chain links TRBV5-1 to TRBJ2-1; D remains ambiguous. The specimen comprised peripheral blood, sampled 28 days after the second AZD1222 dose. The CDR3 loop reads CASSFDTGSYNEQFF. DNA for the CDR3: TGCGCCAGCAGCTTTGATACCGGCTCCTACAATGAGCAGTTCTTC.